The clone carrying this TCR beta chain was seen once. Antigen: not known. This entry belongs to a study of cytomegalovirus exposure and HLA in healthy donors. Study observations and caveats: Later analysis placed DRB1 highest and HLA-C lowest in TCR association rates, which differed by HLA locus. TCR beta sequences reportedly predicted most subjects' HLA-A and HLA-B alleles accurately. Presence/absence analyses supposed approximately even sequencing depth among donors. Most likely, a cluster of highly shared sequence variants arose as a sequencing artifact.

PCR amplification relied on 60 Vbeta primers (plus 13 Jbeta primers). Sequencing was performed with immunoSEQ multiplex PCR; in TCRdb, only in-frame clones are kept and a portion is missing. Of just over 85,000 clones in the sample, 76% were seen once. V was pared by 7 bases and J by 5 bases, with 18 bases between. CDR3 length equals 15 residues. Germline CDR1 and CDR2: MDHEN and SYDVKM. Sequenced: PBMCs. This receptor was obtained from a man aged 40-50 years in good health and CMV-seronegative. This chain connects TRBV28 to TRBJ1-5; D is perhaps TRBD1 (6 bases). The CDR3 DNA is TGTGCCAGCAAGTTTGCGGGGGCTGTCCATCAGCCCCAGCATTTT. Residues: CASKFAGAVHQPQHF.